These T cell receptor beta chains were read from a single sample in a study of shared clonotypes between healthy human individuals. Sequencing was performed with immunoSEQ multiplex PCR; in TCRdb, only in-frame clones are kept and a portion is missing. The sample consists of about 2.3 million clones, 80% to 95% of them appearing once. Material for sequencing was naive CD4+ T cells from PBMCs. Receptors originate from a man between 18 and 35 years old in good health. Some clones in this sample may be carry-over from other donors' samples. Both conserved end residues are part of each CDR3. The D gene is left open where the match is weak. Clone size is not always given. Where it is, it says once, few, many or a class for expanded clones.

CDR3,DNA,size,D,V,J
CASSPGPSGRADTQYF,TGTGCCAGCAGTCCAGGCCCTAGCGGGAGGGCCGATACGCAGTATTTT,.,TRBD2,TRBV28,TRBJ2-3
CASSLGQGDADTQYF,TGTGCCAGCAGCTTGGGACAGGGGGATGCAGATACGCAGTATTTT,.,TRBD1,TRBV7-3,TRBJ2-3
CASSPGDGRPQYF,TGTGCCAGCAGTCCCGGGGACGGAAGACCGCAGTACTTC,.,.,TRBV6-5,TRBJ2-7
CASSNARSGNTIYF,TGTGCCAGTAGTAACGCCCGCTCTGGAAACACCATATATTTT,.,.,TRBV19,TRBJ1-3
CASSSPGTSGAYEQYF,TGTGCCAGCAGTTCCCCCGGGACTAGCGGAGCCTACGAGCAGTACTTC,.,TRBD2,TRBV28,TRBJ2-7
CASSSTGLAFF,TGTGCCAGCAGCTCGACAGGGTTGGCTTTCTTT,.,TRBD1,TRBV7-9,TRBJ1-1
CASSHRGGPDLNYGYTF,TGTGCCAGCAGCCATCGAGGCGGACCCGACCTTAACTATGGCTACACCTTC,.,.,TRBV11-2,TRBJ1-2
CASSYSQGGDEQYF,TGTGCCAGCAGTTACTCGCAGGGAGGTGATGAGCAGTACTTC,.,.,TRBV6-5,TRBJ2-7
CASSLLAGGVNEQFF,TGTGCCAGCAGCTTGCTAGCGGGAGGGGTTAATGAGCAGTTCTTC,.,TRBD2,TRBV5-7,TRBJ2-1
CASSYSVLAAYNEQFF,TGTGCCAGCAGTTACTCGGTTCTAGCGGCCTACAATGAGCAGTTCTTC,.,TRBD2,TRBV6-5,TRBJ2-1
CASSREQPQHF,TGTGCCAGCAGCAGGGAGCAGCCCCAGCATTTT,.,.,TRBV28,TRBJ1-5
CASSVDRGSGSQYF,TGTGCCAGCAGCGTGGACAGGGGTAGTGGGTCGCAGTATTTT,.,TRBD1,TRBV7-3,TRBJ2-3
CASSWSGGAKNIQYF,TGTGCCAGCAGCTGGTCAGGGGGGGCCAAAAACATTCAGTACTTC,.,.,TRBV5-8,TRBJ2-4
CASSVEGGDGYTF,TGTGCCAGCAGCGTAGAAGGGGGCGATGGCTACACCTTC,.,TRBD1,TRBV9,TRBJ1-2
CASSLYRVLEGNTIYF,TGTGCCAGCAGCCTGTACAGGGTGCTCGAGGGAAACACCATATATTTT,.,.,TRBV5-6,TRBJ1-3
CASSPVGGSWGNTIYF,TGCGCCAGCAGCCCCGTCGGGGGGAGTTGGGGAAACACCATATATTTT,.,.,TRBV4-3,TRBJ1-3
CASSRGLGQTDTQYF,TGTGCCAGCAGCCGAGGACTAGGTCAGACAGATACGCAGTATTTT,once,TRBD2,TRBV7-2,TRBJ2-3
CASSESRLAASYNEQFF,TGCGCCAGCAGTGAGTCGAGGCTAGCGGCCTCCTACAATGAGCAGTTCTTC,.,TRBD2,TRBV10-2,TRBJ2-1
CASEPSGSTDTQYF,TGTGCCTCCGAGCCTAGCGGGAGCACAGATACGCAGTATTTT,.,TRBD2,TRBV19,TRBJ2-3
CASSPIPGKSHYGYTF,TGTGCCAGCAGCCCGATTCCGGGGAAAAGCCACTATGGCTACACCTTC,.,.,TRBV11-2,TRBJ1-2
CAILTGGGYGYTF,TGTGCCATCCTCACAGGCGGGGGTTATGGCTACACCTTC,.,.,TRBV7-9,TRBJ1-2
CASSLAPTGVTNYGYTF,TGTGCCAGCAGCTTAGCCCCGACAGGAGTTACAAACTATGGCTACACCTTC,.,.,TRBV7-6,TRBJ1-2
CASSLRALAKNIQYF,TGTGCCAGCAGCCTCAGGGCTTTAGCCAAAAACATTCAGTACTTC,.,.,TRBV28,TRBJ2-4
CASSDRGGYQPQHF,TGTGCCAGCAGTGACAGGGGAGGCTATCAGCCCCAGCATTTT,.,TRBD1,TRBV28,TRBJ1-5
CASSLTGQGETQYF,TGTGCCAGCAGCTTAACAGGCCAGGGAGAGACCCAGTACTTC,.,.,TRBV7-3,TRBJ2-5
CASGGLARLEQYF,TGTGCCAGCGGCGGACTAGCTCGTCTCGAGCAGTACTTC,.,TRBD2,TRBV2,TRBJ2-7
CASSKWGSTETQYF,TGTGCCAGCAGCAAGTGGGGCTCGACTGAGACCCAGTACTTC,.,.,TRBV7-2,TRBJ2-5
CASSLGQLNTGELFF,TGTGCCAGCAGCCTCGGACAGCTTAACACCGGGGAGCTGTTTTTT,.,.,TRBV6-5,TRBJ2-2
CASSLGRNTGELFF,TGTGCCAGCAGCTTAGGGCGGAACACCGGGGAGCTGTTTTTT,few,.,TRBV7-3,TRBJ2-2
CASSSLFRASGEYNEQFF,TGTGCCAGCAGTTCCCTCTTTCGGGCTAGCGGGGAGTACAATGAGCAGTTCTTC,.,TRBD2,TRBV28,TRBJ2-1